The clone carrying this T cell receptor (beta chain) has a count of ten or more. These data originate in a study of blood T cells in healthy people across ages. The germline V gene encodes CDR1 SGHVS and CDR2 FNYEAQ. CDR3 length: 14 residues. V gave up 5 bases and J gave up 4 bases; unmatched junction bases: 3. Combining a sample-barcoded 5' primer with a J-beta primer mix, a second PCR ran for roughly 6 to 12 cycles. Every cDNA molecule carried a tag from a template-switch adaptor bearing 12 random nucleotides. TCRdb re-called the 5' RACE reads with MiXCR, one entry per CDR3 protein. The data contain under 800,000 distinct CDR3 sequences, approximately 43% of them singletons.

The sample consisted of blood. The chain uses TRBV7-6 and TRBJ2-5; 11 bases map to TRBD2. The sequence was collected from a woman aged 60 to 75 in good health. This chain's CDR3 is CASSPGTSGETQYF. Written as DNA, the CDR3 is TGTGCCAGCAGCCCGGGGACTAGCGGAGAGACCCAGTACTTC. Full variable domain (rest looked up from reference TRBV7-6 and TRBJ2-5): GAGVSQSPRYKVTKRGQDVALRCDPISGHVSLYWYRQALGQGPEFLTYFNYEAQQDKSGLPNDRFSAERPEGSISTLTIQRTEQRDSAMYRCASSPGTSGETQYFGPGTRLLVL.